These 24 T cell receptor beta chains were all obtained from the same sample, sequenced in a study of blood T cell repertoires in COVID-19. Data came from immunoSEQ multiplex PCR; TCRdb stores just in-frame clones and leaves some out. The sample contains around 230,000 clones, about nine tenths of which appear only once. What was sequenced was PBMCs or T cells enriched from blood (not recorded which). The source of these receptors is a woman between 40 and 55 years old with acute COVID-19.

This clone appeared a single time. The CDR3: CASSRLPEYGYTF. CDR3 coding DNA: TGTGCCAGCAGCCGACTTCCGGAGTATGGCTACACCTTC. This chain uses TRBV13 with TRBJ1-2; D is undetermined. CDR3 size: 13 residues. Germline V gene data show CDR1 as PRHDT and CDR2 as FYEKMQ (reference sequence). V dropped 5 bases and J dropped 5 bases, with 12 bases sitting between them.

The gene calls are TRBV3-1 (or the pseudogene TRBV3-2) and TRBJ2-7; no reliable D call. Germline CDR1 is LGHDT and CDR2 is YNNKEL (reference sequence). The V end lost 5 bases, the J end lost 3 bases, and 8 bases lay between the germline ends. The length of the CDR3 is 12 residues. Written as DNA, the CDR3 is TGTGCCAGCAGCTCCGCGAACTACGAGCAGTACTTC. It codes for CASSSANYEQYF.

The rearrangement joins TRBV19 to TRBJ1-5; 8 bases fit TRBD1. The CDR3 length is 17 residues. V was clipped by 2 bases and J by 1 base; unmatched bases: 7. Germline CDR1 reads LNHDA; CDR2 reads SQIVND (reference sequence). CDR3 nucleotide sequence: TGTGCCAGTAGTATACGATGGGACAGGAGGAGCAATCAGCCCCAGCATTTT. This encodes CASSIRWDRRSNQPQHF.

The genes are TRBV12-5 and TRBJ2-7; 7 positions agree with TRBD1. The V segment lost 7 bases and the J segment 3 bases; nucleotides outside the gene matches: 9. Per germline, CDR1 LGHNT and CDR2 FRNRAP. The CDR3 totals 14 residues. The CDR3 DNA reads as TGTGCTAGTGACACAGGGGCAGTGGGCTACGAGCAGTACTTC. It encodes CASDTGAVGYEQYF.

The CDR3 sequence is CASSRGSGQGAGYTF. The CDR3 bases are TGTGCCAGCAGCCGTGGGTCGGGACAGGGGGCTGGCTACACCTTC. V gene TRBV7-8 combines with J gene TRBJ1-2; 12 bases are shared with TRBD1. V was pared by 5 bases and J by 7 bases, with 8 bases of the junction left unmatched. The germline V gene encodes CDR1 SGHVS and CDR2 FQNEAQ. This CDR3 contains 15 residues.

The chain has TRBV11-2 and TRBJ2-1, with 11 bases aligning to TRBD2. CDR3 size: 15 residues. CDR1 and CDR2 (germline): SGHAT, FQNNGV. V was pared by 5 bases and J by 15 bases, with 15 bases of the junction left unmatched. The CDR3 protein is CASSGSATSGARPFF. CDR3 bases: TGTGCCAGCAGCGGTTCGGCGACTAGCGGGGCCAGGCCGTTCTTC.

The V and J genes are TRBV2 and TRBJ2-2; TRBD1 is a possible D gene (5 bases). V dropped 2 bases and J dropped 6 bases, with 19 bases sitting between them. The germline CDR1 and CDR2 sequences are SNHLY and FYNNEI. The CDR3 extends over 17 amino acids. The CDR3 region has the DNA TGTGCCAGCAGTGAATCGGTAGCCAGGGTTTGGTCCGGGGAGCTGTTTTTT. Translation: CASSESVARVWSGELFF.

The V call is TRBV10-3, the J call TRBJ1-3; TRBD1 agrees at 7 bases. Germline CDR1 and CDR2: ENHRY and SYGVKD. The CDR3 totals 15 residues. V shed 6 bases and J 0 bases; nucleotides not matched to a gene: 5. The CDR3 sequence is CAISGQGVSGNTIYF. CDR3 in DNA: TGTGCCATCAGCGGGCAGGGGGTCTCTGGAAACACCATATATTTT.

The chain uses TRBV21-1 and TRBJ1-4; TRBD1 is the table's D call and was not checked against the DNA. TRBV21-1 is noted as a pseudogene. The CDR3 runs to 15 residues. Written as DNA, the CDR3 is TGTGCCAGCAGCACGAGGGGACAGCCCAATGAAAAACTGTTTTTT. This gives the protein CASSTRGQPNEKLFF.

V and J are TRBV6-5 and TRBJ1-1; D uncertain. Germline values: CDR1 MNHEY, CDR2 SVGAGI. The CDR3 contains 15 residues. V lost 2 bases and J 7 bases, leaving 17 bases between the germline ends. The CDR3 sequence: CASSYTLSFSGEAFF. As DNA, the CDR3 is TGTGCCAGCAGTTACACGTTGAGTTTTTCCGGTGAAGCTTTCTTT.

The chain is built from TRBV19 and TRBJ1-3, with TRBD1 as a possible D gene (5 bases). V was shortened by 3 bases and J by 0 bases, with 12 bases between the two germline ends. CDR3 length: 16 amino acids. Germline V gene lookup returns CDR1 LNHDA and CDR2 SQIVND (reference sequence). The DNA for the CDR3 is TGTGCCAGTAGTATTGACAGAGACGTCTCTGGAAACACCATATATTTT. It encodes CASSIDRDVSGNTIYF.

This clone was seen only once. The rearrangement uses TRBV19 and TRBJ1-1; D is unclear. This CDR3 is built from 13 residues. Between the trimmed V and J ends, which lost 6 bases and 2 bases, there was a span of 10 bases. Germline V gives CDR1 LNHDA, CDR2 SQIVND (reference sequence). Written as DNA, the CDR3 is TGTGCCAGTAGGCCCCTGACTAACACTGAAGCTTTCTTT. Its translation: CASRPLTNTEAFF.

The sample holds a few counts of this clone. CDR3 sequence: CASSHGTPDTEAFF. CDR3 coding DNA: TGCGCCAGCAGCCACGGGACACCTGACACTGAAGCTTTCTTT. This chain joins TRBV4-1 and TRBJ1-1; D might be TRBD1 (6 bases). The V end was cut by 3 bases, the J end by 3 bases, with 11 bases between. Germline CDR1 is MGHRA and CDR2 is YSYEKL. The CDR3 has 14 amino acids.

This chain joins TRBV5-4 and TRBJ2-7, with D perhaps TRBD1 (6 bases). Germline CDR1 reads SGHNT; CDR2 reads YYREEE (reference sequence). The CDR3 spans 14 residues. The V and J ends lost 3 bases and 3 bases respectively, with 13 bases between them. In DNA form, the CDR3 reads TGTGCCAGCAGCTCAAAGGACAGAAACTACGAGCAGTACTTC. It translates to CASSSKDRNYEQYF.

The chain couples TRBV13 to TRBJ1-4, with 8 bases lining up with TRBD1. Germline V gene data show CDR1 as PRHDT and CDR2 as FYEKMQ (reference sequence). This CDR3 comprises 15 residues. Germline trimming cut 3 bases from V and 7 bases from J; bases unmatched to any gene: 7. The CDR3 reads CASSFNRGVSEKLFF. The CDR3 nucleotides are TGTGCCAGCAGCTTCAACAGGGGGGTTAGTGAAAAACTGTTTTTT.

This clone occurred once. CDR3 DNA sequence: TGTGCCAGCAGCCGGAGGGAGGAAAAACTGTTTTTT. Protein product: CASSRREEKLFF. The V call is TRBV5-6, the J call TRBJ1-4; no firm D call. Between the trimmed V and J ends, which lost 4 bases and 8 bases, there was a span of 9 bases. Germline loops: CDR1 SGHDT, CDR2 YYEEEE. This CDR3 has 12 amino acids.

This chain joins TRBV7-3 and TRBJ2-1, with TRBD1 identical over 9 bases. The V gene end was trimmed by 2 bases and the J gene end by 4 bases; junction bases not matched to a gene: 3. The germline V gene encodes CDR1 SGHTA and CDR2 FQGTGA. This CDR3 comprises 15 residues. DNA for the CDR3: TGTGCCAGCAGCTTAGACAGGGGGTTTTACAATGAGCAGTTCTTC. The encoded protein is CASSLDRGFYNEQFF.

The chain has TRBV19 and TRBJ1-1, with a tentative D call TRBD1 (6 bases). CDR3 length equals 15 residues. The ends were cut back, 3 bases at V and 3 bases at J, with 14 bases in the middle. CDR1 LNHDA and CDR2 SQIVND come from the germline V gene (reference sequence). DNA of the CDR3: TGTGCCAGTAGTATGGGGCTGGGGGCGGACACTGAAGCTTTCTTT. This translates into CASSMGLGADTEAFF.

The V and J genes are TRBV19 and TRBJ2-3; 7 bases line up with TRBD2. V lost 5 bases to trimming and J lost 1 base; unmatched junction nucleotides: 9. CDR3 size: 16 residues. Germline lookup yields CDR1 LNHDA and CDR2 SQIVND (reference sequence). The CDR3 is CASSVKPLAGTDTQYF. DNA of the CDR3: TGTGCCAGTAGTGTCAAGCCGCTAGCGGGCACAGATACGCAGTATTTT. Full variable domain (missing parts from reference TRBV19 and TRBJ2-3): DGGITQSPKYLFRKEGQNVTLSCEQNLNHDAMYWYRQDPGQGLRLIYYSQIVNDFQKGDIAEGYSVSREKKESFPLTVTSAQKNPTAFYLCASSVKPLAGTDTQYFGPGTRLTVL.

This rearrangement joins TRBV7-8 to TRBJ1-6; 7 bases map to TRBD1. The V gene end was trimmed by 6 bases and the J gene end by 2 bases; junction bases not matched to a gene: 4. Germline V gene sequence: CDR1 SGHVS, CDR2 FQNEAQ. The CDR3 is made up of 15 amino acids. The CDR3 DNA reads TGTGCCAGCAGAACGGGGACAGCCTATAATTCACCCCTCCACTTT. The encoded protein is CASRTGTAYNSPLHF.

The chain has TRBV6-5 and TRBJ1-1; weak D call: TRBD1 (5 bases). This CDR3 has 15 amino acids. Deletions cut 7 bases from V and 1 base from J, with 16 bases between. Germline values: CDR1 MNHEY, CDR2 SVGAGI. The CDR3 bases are TGTGCCAGCACCCCCCGCGGGGGAAGGAACACTGAAGCTTTCTTT. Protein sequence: CASTPRGGRNTEAFF.

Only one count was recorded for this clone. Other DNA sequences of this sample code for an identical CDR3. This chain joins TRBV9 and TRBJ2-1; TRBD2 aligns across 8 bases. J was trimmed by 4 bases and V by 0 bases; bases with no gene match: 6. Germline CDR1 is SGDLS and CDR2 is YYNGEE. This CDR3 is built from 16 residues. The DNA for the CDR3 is TGTGCCAGCAGCGTAGGTCTCGCGGGGGGTTACAATGAGCAGTTCTTC. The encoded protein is CASSVGLAGGYNEQFF.

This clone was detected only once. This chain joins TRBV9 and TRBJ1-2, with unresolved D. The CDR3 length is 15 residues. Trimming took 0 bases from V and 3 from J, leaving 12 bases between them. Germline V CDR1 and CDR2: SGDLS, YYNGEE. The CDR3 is CASSVVGNSHYGYTF. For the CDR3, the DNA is TGTGCCAGCAGCGTAGTAGGAAACAGCCACTATGGCTACACCTTC.

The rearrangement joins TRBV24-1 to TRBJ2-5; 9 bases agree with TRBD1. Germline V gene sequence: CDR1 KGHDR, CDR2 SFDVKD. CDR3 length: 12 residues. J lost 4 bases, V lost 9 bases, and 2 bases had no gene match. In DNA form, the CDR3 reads TGTGCCACCGGACAGGGGCCAGAGACCCAGTACTTC. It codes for CATGQGPETQYF.